This is a list of T cell receptor beta chains from one sample in a study of identical twins. TCRdb reprocessed the 5' RACE reads with MiXCR, giving one entry per CDR3 protein. The sample lists 150,000 or so distinct CDR3 sequences; under 4.5% were seen once. Sequenced material: memory T cells sorted from blood. The receptors originated from a man aged 18 to 30 in good health. Each CDR3 is given with its conserved first and last residue. Each record gives: clone size, V gene, J gene, D gene, CDR3 length, CDR3 protein, CDR3 DNA. D genes are given only for firm matches. Some rows have no size entry. The others give once, few or many, or a class for an expanded clone.

size: many; V: TRBV2; J: TRBJ2-1; D: -; length: 15; CDR3: CASSDPQFGYNEQFF; DNA: TGTGCCAGCAGTGACCCCCAGTTCGGTTACAATGAGCAGTTCTTC
size: many; V: TRBV6-2/TRBV6-3; J: TRBJ2-7; D: -; length: 14; CDR3: CASSYLSTSGEQYF; DNA: TGTGCCAGCAGTTACCTGTCGACTAGTGGGGAGCAGTACTTC
size: many; V: TRBV20-1; J: TRBJ2-7; D: TRBD2; length: 13; CDR3: CSAKGLADYEQYF; DNA: TGCAGTGCGAAGGGACTAGCGGATTACGAGCAGTACTTC
size: many; V: TRBV7-9; J: TRBJ1-1; D: -; length: 14; CDR3: CASSLRGTVHEAFF; DNA: TGTGCCAGCAGCTTAAGGGGAACAGTTCATGAAGCTTTCTTT
size: many; V: TRBV5-1; J: TRBJ1-2; D: -; length: 11; CDR3: CASSLDHGYTF; DNA: TGCGCCAGCAGCTTGGACCATGGCTACACCTTC
size: many; V: TRBV6-2/TRBV6-3; J: TRBJ2-2; D: TRBD2; length: 15; CDR3: CASSASGRIPGELFF; DNA: TGTGCCAGCAGTGCGAGCGGGAGAATACCCGGGGAGCTGTTTTTT
size: many; V: TRBV18; J: TRBJ2-1; D: TRBD1; length: 14; CDR3: CASSRDRARNEQFF; DNA: TGTGCCAGCTCACGGGACAGGGCAAGAAATGAGCAGTTCTTC
size: few; V: TRBV5-1; J: TRBJ1-3; D: TRBD1; length: 18; CDR3: CASSVNFSGQRSGNTIYF; DNA: TGCGCCAGCAGCGTGAACTTTTCGGGACAGCGCTCTGGAAACACCATATATTTT
size: many; V: TRBV20-1; J: TRBJ1-5; D: -; length: 18; CDR3: CSARRPLEGERGNQPQHF; DNA: TGCAGTGCTAGACGACCCCTTGAGGGGGAGAGGGGCAATCAGCCCCAGCATTTT
size: many; V: TRBV29-1; J: TRBJ1-1; D: -; length: 12; CDR3: CSVRQDLGEAFF; DNA: TGCAGCGTAAGACAGGACTTGGGTGAAGCTTTCTTT
size: many; V: TRBV28; J: TRBJ2-4; D: -; length: 16; CDR3: CASSLWVEEAKNIQYF; DNA: TGTGCCAGCAGTTTATGGGTGGAGGAGGCCAAAAACATTCAGTACTTC
size: many; V: TRBV27; J: TRBJ1-6; D: -; length: 15; CDR3: CASSPQQGVGSPLHF; DNA: TGTGCCAGCAGTCCCCAACAGGGAGTCGGTTCACCCCTCCACTTT
size: many; V: TRBV5-1; J: TRBJ2-1; D: -; length: 14; CDR3: CASSLQGSYNEQFF; DNA: TGCGCCAGCAGCTTGCAGGGTTCCTACAATGAGCAGTTCTTC
size: many; V: TRBV28; J: TRBJ2-4; D: TRBD1; length: 15; CDR3: CASSPTGTGGHIQYF; DNA: TGTGCCAGCAGTCCCACCGGGACAGGGGGACACATTCAGTACTTC
size: many; V: TRBV24-1; J: TRBJ2-1; D: TRBD2; length: 16; CDR3: CATRAPGSGSQNEQFF; DNA: TGTGCCACCAGGGCCCCGGGGAGCGGGAGTCAAAATGAGCAGTTCTTC
size: many; V: TRBV29-1; J: TRBJ2-5; D: -; length: 11; CDR3: CSGWSQETQYF; DNA: TGCAGCGGTTGGTCCCAAGAGACCCAGTACTTC
size: many; V: TRBV12-3/TRBV12-4; J: TRBJ1-2; D: -; length: 13; CDR3: CASRRQVNYGYTF; DNA: TGTGCCAGCAGGAGACAGGTGAACTATGGCTACACCTTC
size: many; V: TRBV5-1; J: TRBJ2-3; D: TRBD2; length: 15; CDR3: CASSPSGRMTDTQYF; DNA: TGCGCCAGCAGCCCGAGCGGGAGGATGACAGATACGCAGTATTTT
size: few; V: TRBV27; J: TRBJ1-1; D: -; length: 16; CDR3: CASSLGLAGVNTEAFF; DNA: TGTGCCAGCAGTTTAGGCCTGGCAGGAGTGAACACTGAAGCTTTCTTT
size: many; V: TRBV27; J: TRBJ2-2; D: TRBD2; length: 13; CDR3: CASSRAGSGELFF; DNA: TGTGCCAGCAGCCGAGCGGGATCTGGGGAGCTGTTTTTT
size: many; V: TRBV20-1; J: TRBJ1-6; D: -; length: 16; CDR3: CSARNEVAGNNSPLHF; DNA: TGCAGTGCTAGGAACGAGGTGGCCGGAAATAATTCACCCCTCCACTTT
size: many; V: TRBV6-5; J: TRBJ1-4; D: -; length: 12; CDR3: CASSYSGEKLFF; DNA: TGTGCCAGCAGTTACTCGGGTGAAAAACTGTTTTTT
size: many; V: TRBV5-5; J: TRBJ2-7; D: TRBD2; length: 15; CDR3: CASSHSAGGSYEQYF; DNA: TGTGCCAGCAGCCATTCGGCGGGAGGGTCCTACGAGCAGTACTTC
size: many; V: TRBV12-3/TRBV12-4; J: TRBJ2-1; D: TRBD2; length: 16; CDR3: CASSLVGLAGDNEQFF; DNA: TGTGCCAGCAGTTTGGTGGGACTAGCGGGGGACAATGAGCAGTTCTTC
size: many; V: TRBV20-1; J: TRBJ1-4; D: -; length: 14; CDR3: CSATYRANNEKLFF; DNA: TGCAGTGCCACCTACAGGGCCAATAATGAAAAACTGTTTTTT
size: few; V: TRBV20-1; J: TRBJ1-5; D: -; length: 15; CDR3: CSARPGFHSNQPQHF; DNA: TGCAGTGCTAGGCCGGGATTTCATAGCAATCAGCCCCAGCATTTT
size: many; V: TRBV12-3/TRBV12-4; J: TRBJ2-1; D: -; length: 14; CDR3: CASSATRSYNEQFF; DNA: TGTGCCAGCAGTGCCACCCGCTCCTACAATGAGCAGTTCTTC
size: many; V: TRBV28; J: TRBJ2-2; D: -; length: 13; CDR3: CASSLYTTGELFF; DNA: TGTGCCAGCAGTTTATACACCACCGGGGAGCTGTTTTTT
size: many; V: TRBV5-1; J: TRBJ2-1; D: -; length: 11; CDR3: CASSFNNEQFF; DNA: TGCGCCAGCAGCTTTAACAATGAGCAGTTCTTC
size: many; V: TRBV5-6; J: TRBJ2-5; D: -; length: 15; CDR3: CASSPLRRNQETQYF; DNA: TGTGCCAGCAGCCCCCTTCGTAGAAACCAAGAGACCCAGTACTTC
size: many; V: TRBV20-1; J: TRBJ1-1; D: -; length: 14; CDR3: CSARDGQVNTEAFF; DNA: TGCAGTGCTAGAGATGGGCAGGTGAACACTGAAGCTTTCTTT
size: many; V: TRBV7-8; J: TRBJ2-7; D: -; length: 15; CDR3: CASSLALSGPYEQYF; DNA: TGTGCCAGCAGCTTAGCGCTTAGCGGTCCCTACGAGCAGTACTTC
size: -; V: TRBV4-3; J: TRBJ2-1; D: -; length: 13; CDR3: CASSQGLNSEQFF; DNA: TGCGCCAGCAGCCAAGGACTCAACAGTGAGCAGTTCTTC
size: many; V: TRBV20-1; J: TRBJ2-1; D: -; length: 14; CDR3: CSARSSDSYNEQFF; DNA: TGCAGTGCTAGAAGCAGCGACTCCTACAATGAGCAGTTCTTC
size: -; V: TRBV7-8; J: TRBJ2-1; D: -; length: 16; CDR3: CASSLRGEVVYNEQFF; DNA: TGTGCCAGCAGCTTAAGAGGGGAGGTAGTCTACAATGAGCAGTTCTTC
size: many; V: TRBV20-1; J: TRBJ2-1; D: -; length: 13; CDR3: CSAPEGRLNEQFF; DNA: TGCAGTGCCCCCGAGGGCCGTTTAAATGAGCAGTTCTTC
size: many; V: TRBV25-1; J: TRBJ2-2; D: -; length: 14; CDR3: CASRYGMNTGELFF; DNA: TGTGCCAGCAGGTACGGGATGAACACCGGGGAGCTGTTTTTT
size: many; V: TRBV11-2; J: TRBJ1-1; D: -; length: 13; CDR3: CASSLVRGVEAFF; DNA: TGTGCCAGCAGCTTAGTAAGGGGTGTAGAAGCTTTCTTT
size: -; V: TRBV9; J: TRBJ2-2; D: -; length: 17; CDR3: CASSVGVGGANTGELFF; DNA: TGTGCCAGCAGCGTAGGGGTAGGGGGTGCGAACACCGGGGAGCTGTTTTTT
size: many; V: TRBV10-3; J: TRBJ1-2; D: -; length: 16; CDR3: CAISDVSGTTNYGYTF; DNA: TGTGCCATCAGTGACGTTAGTGGGACAACGAACTATGGCTACACCTTC
size: -; V: TRBV28; J: TRBJ2-1; D: -; length: 14; CDR3: CASSPQYLGAGQFF; DNA: TGTGCCAGCAGCCCTCAATATTTGGGGGCGGGGCAGTTCTTC
size: many; V: TRBV6-1; J: TRBJ1-6; D: -; length: 11; CDR3: CATIVGAVGHF; DNA: TGTGCCACTATTGTAGGGGCCGTGGGCCACTTT
size: few; V: TRBV29-1; J: TRBJ1-1; D: -; length: 9; CDR3: CSVDLGPLF; DNA: TGCAGCGTTGACCTCGGTCCTCTCTTT